These 4 T cell receptor beta chains were sequenced from one sample in a study of blood T cell repertoires in COVID-19. Assay used: immunoSEQ multiplex PCR; TCRdb lists only in-frame clones, some missing. The sample records about 130,000 clones, about 83% being singletons. The material sequenced was peripheral blood. These receptor sequences come from a human donor in a cohort sampled during active COVID-19.

The gene calls are TRBV7-8 and TRBJ2-3, with a tentative D call TRBD2 (6 bases). Trimming stripped 1 base from V and 1 base from J, with 18 bases between. Germline V gene sequence: CDR1 SGHVS, CDR2 FQNEAQ. This CDR3 has 18 residues. CDR3 loop: CASSLDGSGFAGTDTQYF. In nucleotides, the CDR3 is TGTGCCAGCAGCTTAGACGGGAGCGGGTTCGCTGGCACAGATACGCAGTATTTT.

This clone turned up a few times. The rearrangement links TRBV5-6 to TRBJ2-2; 10 nucleotides align to TRBD2. Germline CDR1 reads SGHDT; CDR2 reads YYEEEE. CDR3 size: 16 residues. With V trimmed by 1 base and J by 6 bases, 6 bases remained unmatched. In nucleotides, the CDR3 is TGTGCCAGCAGCTTGACTAGCGGGAAGGGGGCCGGGGAGCTGTTTTTT. Encoded protein: CASSLTSGKGAGELFF.

The J gene is TRBJ1-2, the V gene TRBV7-2; TRBD1 aligns across 7 bases. After removal of 5 bases from V and 8 bases from J, the junction contained 8 bases not matched to a gene. This CDR3 has 13 amino acids. From germline, CDR1 is SGHTA and CDR2 FQGNSA. This CDR3 reads CASSLAYRGGYTF. In DNA, the CDR3 is TGTGCCAGCAGCCTGGCATACAGGGGAGGCTACACCTTC.

This chain connects TRBV7-3 to TRBJ2-1; maybe TRBD1 (6 bases). Looked up from germline, CDR1 is SGHTA and CDR2 is FQGTGA. The CDR3 sequence is 18 residues long. V lost 3 bases and J 0 bases, leaving 18 bases between the germline ends. This chain's CDR3 is CASSFHLQGSSSYNEQFF. CDR3 nucleotide sequence: TGTGCCAGCAGCTTCCACCTACAGGGTTCTAGCTCCTACAATGAGCAGTTCTTC.